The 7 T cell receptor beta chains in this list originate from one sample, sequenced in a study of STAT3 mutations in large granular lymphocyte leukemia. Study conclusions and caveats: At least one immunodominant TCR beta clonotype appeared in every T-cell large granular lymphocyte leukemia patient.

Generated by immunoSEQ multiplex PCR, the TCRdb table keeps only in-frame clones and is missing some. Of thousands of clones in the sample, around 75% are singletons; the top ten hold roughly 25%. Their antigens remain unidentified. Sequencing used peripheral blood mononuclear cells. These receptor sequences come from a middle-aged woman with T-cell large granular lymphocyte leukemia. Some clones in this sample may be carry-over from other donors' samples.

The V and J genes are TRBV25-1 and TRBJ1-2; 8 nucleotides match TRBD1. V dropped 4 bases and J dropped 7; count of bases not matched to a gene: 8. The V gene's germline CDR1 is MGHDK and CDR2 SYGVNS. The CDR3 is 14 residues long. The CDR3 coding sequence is TGTGCCAGCAGTGCCCCAGGGGGCTTGGGTGGCTACACCTTC. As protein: CASSAPGGLGGYTF.

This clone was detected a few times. CDR3 region: CASSPHSGRGQGYTF. Written as DNA, the CDR3 is TGTGCCAGTAGTCCTCATTCAGGACGCGGTCAGGGCTACACCTTC. V usage is TRBV19 and J usage is TRBJ1-2; D not certain. The germline V and J ends were trimmed by 5 bases and 8 bases, with 21 bases remaining between them. Per germline, CDR1 LNHDA and CDR2 SQIVND (reference sequence). This CDR3 spans 15 amino acids.

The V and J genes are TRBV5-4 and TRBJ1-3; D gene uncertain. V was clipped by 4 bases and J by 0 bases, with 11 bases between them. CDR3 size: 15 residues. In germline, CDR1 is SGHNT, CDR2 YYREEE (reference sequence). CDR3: CASSRTANSGNTIYF. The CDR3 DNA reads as TGTGCCAGCAGCAGGACTGCCAACTCTGGAAACACCATATATTTT.

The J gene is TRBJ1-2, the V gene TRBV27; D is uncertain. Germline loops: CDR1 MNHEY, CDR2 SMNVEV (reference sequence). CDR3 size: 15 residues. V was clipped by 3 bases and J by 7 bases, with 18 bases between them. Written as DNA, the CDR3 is TGTGCCAGCAGTTTGTATATCTCATCTGTAGGTGGCTACACCTTC. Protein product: CASSLYISSVGGYTF.

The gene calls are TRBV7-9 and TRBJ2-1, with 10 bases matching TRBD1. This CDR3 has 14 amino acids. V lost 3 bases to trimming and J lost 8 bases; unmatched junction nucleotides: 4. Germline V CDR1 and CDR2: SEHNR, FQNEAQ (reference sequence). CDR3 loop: CASSLDRGSHEQFF. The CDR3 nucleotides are TGTGCCAGCAGCTTGGACAGGGGGTCCCATGAGCAGTTCTTC.

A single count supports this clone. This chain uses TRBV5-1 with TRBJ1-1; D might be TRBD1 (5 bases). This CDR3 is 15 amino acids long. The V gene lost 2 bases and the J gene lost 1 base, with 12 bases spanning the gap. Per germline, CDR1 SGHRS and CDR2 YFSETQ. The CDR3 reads CASSFGDLANTEAFF. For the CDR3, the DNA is TGCGCCAGCAGCTTCGGGGACCTCGCGAACACTGAAGCTTTCTTT.

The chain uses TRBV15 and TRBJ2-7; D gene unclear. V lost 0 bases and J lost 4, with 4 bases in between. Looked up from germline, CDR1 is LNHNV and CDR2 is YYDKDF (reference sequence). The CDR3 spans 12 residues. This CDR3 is CATSREGYEQYF. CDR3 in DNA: TGTGCCACCAGCAGAGAGGGGTACGAGCAGTACTTC.